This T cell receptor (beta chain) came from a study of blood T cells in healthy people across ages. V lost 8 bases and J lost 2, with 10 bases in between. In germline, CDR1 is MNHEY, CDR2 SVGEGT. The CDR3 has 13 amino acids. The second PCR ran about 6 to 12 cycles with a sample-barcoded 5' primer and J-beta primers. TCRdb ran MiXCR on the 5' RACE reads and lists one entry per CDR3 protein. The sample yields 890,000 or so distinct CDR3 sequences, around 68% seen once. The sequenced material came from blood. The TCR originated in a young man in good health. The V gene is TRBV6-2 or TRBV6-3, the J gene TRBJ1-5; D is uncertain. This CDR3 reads CASSRSGNQPQHF. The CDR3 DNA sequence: TGTGCCAGCTCCAGAAGCGGCAATCAGCCCCAGCATTTT.